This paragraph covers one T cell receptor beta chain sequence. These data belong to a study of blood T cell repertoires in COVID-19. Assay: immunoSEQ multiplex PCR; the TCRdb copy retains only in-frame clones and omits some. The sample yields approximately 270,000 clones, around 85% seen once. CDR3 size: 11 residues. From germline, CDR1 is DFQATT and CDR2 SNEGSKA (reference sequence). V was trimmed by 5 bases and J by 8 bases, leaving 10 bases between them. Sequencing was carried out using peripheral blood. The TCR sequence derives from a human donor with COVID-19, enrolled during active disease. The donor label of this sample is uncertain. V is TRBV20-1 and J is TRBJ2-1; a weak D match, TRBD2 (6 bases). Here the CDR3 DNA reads TGCAGTGCTCGACCTAGCGATGAGCAGTTCTTC. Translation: CSARPSDEQFF.